The subject of this entry is one T cell receptor (beta chain). There are a few counts of this clonotype. Its antigen specificity is not known. No base-level quality is on record; no much larger clone is a single base apart. The sample comes from a study of T cell repertoires in cytomegalovirus infection (dated by TCRdb to about 2019). General notes on the study: Alongside well-studied HLA-B-restricted epitopes, the peptide stimulations were aimed at recently identified HLA-C-restricted CMV epitopes, whose presentation resists viral immunomodulation. Because public TCR beta signatures pointed to carriage of CMV infection together with the matching HLA type, the HLA type of each donor mattered for the analysis. General study outcomes and caveats: The ex vivo response was dominated by HLA-C-restricted CMV-specific TCR beta clonotypes, which also provided the single most frequent clonotype in two of eight donors. Cumulative frequency of public TCR beta family members discriminated carriers of CMV infection plus the relevant HLA type in this cohort and an independent roughly 330-donor cohort.

Sequencing was carried out with an Illumina HiSeq 1500. TCRdb reprocessing: public reads trimmed at Q25 with fastp, clones called with MiXCR, in-frame beta chains kept. Every entry covers one CDR3 protein and lists the most common genes and DNA from its rows. In this sample the table shows about 830,000 distinct CDR3 sequences, over 25% of which occur a single time. Jointly, the top ten make up around 11% of the sample. Sample treatment or condition, as interpreted from the label and publication: in vitro stimulation with specific CMV peptide epitopes to enrich CMV-specific T cells. This material consisted of cultured CD8+ T cells from PBMCs, taken from culture after CMV antigen stimulation. This TCR came from a human donor in good health (CMV status not recorded). Some clones in this sample may be carry-over from other donors' samples.

The CDR3 protein: CASREGATDTQYF. The sequenced DNA is TGTGCCAGCAGGGAGGGGGCAACAGATACGCAGTATTTT. Here the chain combines TRBV6-4 and TRBJ2-3; TRBD1 is possibly the D segment (7 matching bases). Reading the germline V gene gives CDR1 MRHNA and CDR2 SNTAGT. There are 13 amino acids in the CDR3, from cysteine to phenylalanine inclusive. Only the CDR3 DNA is retained, 39 bases long and in frame from the first base. V was cut back by 6 bases and J by 3 bases, leaving a gap of 10 bases between them.